This T cell receptor beta chain was sequenced in a study of human T cells and chemical hapten exposure. Study as a whole: Weekly diphenylcyclopropenone doses were given to patients' scalps across the approximately 23-week study.

Study-level results: Expanded TCRs were compared with controls, and the expanded TCRs formed significantly more large CDR3 similarity clusters. Patch test score tracked positively with PT1 expanded TCR counts.

Time point described: patch test 1, 2 weeks after DPC sensitization. Treatment specified: therapeutic diphenylcyclopropenone sensitization with weekly scalp DPC. At every patch-test visit, blood was drawn before the patch test was applied. This clonotype was counted between two and nine times. The antigen is not known. Via MiXCR, TCRdb re-called the RACE reads, giving one row per CDR3 protein. The data contain about 70,000 distinct CDR3 sequences, about 9.1% of them singletons. The J segment lost 6 bases and the V segment lost 7 bases, leaving 9 bases of the junction unmatched. CDR1 and CDR2 from the germline V gene are MDHEN and SYDVKM. The CDR3 consists of 15 residues.

The rearrangement joins TRBV28 to TRBJ1-6; 7 nucleotides match TRBD1. The sequenced sample was whole blood, obtained in connection with sensitization to the hapten diphenylcyclopropenone (DPC). The source of this sequence is a woman aged 35 to 49 with alopecia areata. Some clones in this sample may be carry-over from other donors' samples. The CDR3 DNA reads as TGTGCCAGCACCTCCGGACAGGTCTTTAATTCACCCCTCCACTTT. Its protein product is CASTSGQVFNSPLHF.